The present entry profiles one TCR beta chain with its context. The data stem from a study of blood T cell repertoires in COVID-19. Study-level background: Acute-phase and convalescent COVID-19 samples originated in the United States, Italy and Spain.

Methods used by the authors: Amplified reference gene primers provided the basis for estimating nucleated cell counts. Generated by immunoSEQ multiplex PCR, the TCRdb table keeps only in-frame clones and is missing some. That table gives V, J and clone size, and the DNA gave D and trimming. The table lists approximately 150,000 clones, about nine tenths of them singletons, with roughly 28% in the top ten. The V gene's germline CDR1 is SGHTA and CDR2 FQGNSA. CDR3 size: 15 residues. V lost 5 bases, J lost 5 bases, and 19 bases lay in between. The V and J genes are TRBV7-2 and TRBJ2-7, with D possibly being TRBD2 (6 bases). Sequencing input: peripheral blood. The receptor comes from a human donor in a cohort sampled during active COVID-19. Here the CDR3 reads CASSPTSGVNHEQYF. DNA of the CDR3: TGTGCCAGCAGCCCAACTTCGGGGGTAAACCACGAGCAGTACTTC.